This is a list of T cell receptor beta chains from one sample in a study of OX40 agonist ivuxolimab in advanced cancers. The data were produced by immunoSEQ multiplex PCR, yet TCRdb's version contains in-frame clones alone and is incomplete. The sample yields tens of thousands of clones, over 75% seen once. This specimen consisted of CD4+ or CD8+ T cells sorted from blood, obtained in a trial of the OX40 agonist ivuxolimab. The receptors derive from an adult with an advanced solid tumor such as melanoma, head and neck, liver or kidney cancer. Both conserved end residues are part of each CDR3. A D gene is named only where the DNA matches it firmly. Only some rows state a clone size, as once, few, many or a class for expanded clones.

CASSLKPNYGYTF TGTGCCAGCAGTTTAAAGCCGAACTATGGCTACACCTTC . 13 TRBV27 few TRBJ1-2
CASSYLDRFLSYEQYF TGTGCCAGCAGTTACTTAGACAGGTTCCTGAGCTACGAGCAGTACTTC . 16 TRBV6-6 . TRBJ2-7
CASTTGGSISQPQHF TGTGCCAGCACTACAGGGGGTTCGATCAGTCAGCCCCAGCATTTT TRBD1 15 TRBV6-5 few TRBJ1-5
CASSQERYYEQYF TGCGCCAGCAGCCAAGAGAGGTATTACGAGCAGTACTTC . 13 TRBV4-1 . TRBJ2-7
CASSLSRSPVSPLHF TGTGCCAGCAGTTTATCGAGGAGTCCAGTTTCACCCCTCCACTTT . 15 TRBV27 . TRBJ1-6
CASSKGADGGYTF TGTGCCAGCAGCAAAGGGGCAGATGGGGGCTACACCTTC . 13 TRBV21-1 . TRBJ1-2
CASSQVGTGTEAFF TGCGCCAGCAGCCAAGTAGGCACTGGAACTGAAGCTTTCTTT . 14 TRBV4-1 . TRBJ1-1
CASSEWGESDEKLFF TGTGCCAGCAGTGAATGGGGCGAATCGGACGAAAAACTGTTTTTT . 15 TRBV25-1 . TRBJ1-4
CASSYFTSGGGDTQYF TGTGCCAGCAGTTACTTTACTAGCGGGGGAGGGGATACGCAGTATTTT TRBD2 16 TRBV6-6 . TRBJ2-3
CSAKSYTEAFF TGCAGCGCAAAATCTTACACTGAAGCTTTCTTT . 11 TRBV20-1 . TRBJ1-1
CASSSTSGGMGQETQYF TGTGCCAGCAGCTCGACTAGCGGGGGCATGGGCCAAGAGACCCAGTACTTC TRBD2 17 TRBV5-6 few TRBJ2-5
CASWRGGYTEAFF TGTGCCAGCTGGAGGGGGGGGTACACTGAAGCTTTCTTT . 13 TRBV28 . TRBJ1-1
CASSQQGAGTEAFF TGTGCCAGCAGTCAACAGGGGGCTGGCACTGAAGCTTTCTTT TRBD1 14 TRBV27 once TRBJ1-1
CASSSKREVFYEQYF TGTGCCAGCAGTTCAAAGCGGGAGGTATTTTACGAGCAGTACTTC TRBD2 15 TRBV27 once TRBJ2-7
CASSAVWRADTEAFF TGTGCCAGCAGTGCTGTGTGGAGGGCGGACACTGAAGCTTTCTTT . 15 TRBV6-1 . TRBJ1-1
CASSQTAEGVSYEQYF TGTGCCAGCAGTCAAACGGCGGAGGGGGTTTCCTACGAGCAGTACTTC . 16 TRBV2 . TRBJ2-7
CASSQGQGGTEAFF TGCGCCAGCAGCCAAGGACAGGGAGGAACTGAAGCTTTCTTT TRBD1 14 TRBV4-1 . TRBJ1-1
CASSYQGYEQYF TGTGCCAGCAGCTACCAGGGGTACGAGCAGTACTTC . 12 TRBV7-9 once TRBJ2-7
CASSYLSSAGFYGYTF TGTGCCAGCAGTTACCTTTCGTCAGCAGGATTCTATGGCTACACCTTC . 16 TRBV6-6 . TRBJ1-2
CASASGTDADTQYF TGTGCCAGCGCGTCCGGGACGGACGCAGATACGCAGTATTTT . 14 TRBV28 once TRBJ2-3
CASSLRQNEQYF TGTGCCAGCAGCTTACGACAGAACGAGCAGTACTTC . 12 TRBV5-6 few TRBJ2-7
CASSSGVGYGYTF TGTGCCAGCAGTTCAGGGGTTGGCTATGGCTACACCTTC . 13 TRBV27 . TRBJ1-2
CASSQGAGNSGANVLTF TGTGCCAGCAGCCAAGGAGCAGGGAACTCTGGGGCCAACGTCCTGACTTTC . 17 TRBV4-2 . TRBJ2-6
CASSEFVSTDTQYF TGTGCCAGCAGTGAATTTGTAAGCACAGATACGCAGTATTTT . 14 TRBV2 . TRBJ2-3
CASSYGTGGTYEQYF TGTGCCAGCAGTTACGGGACAGGGGGAACCTACGAGCAGTACTTC TRBD1 15 TRBV6-5 . TRBJ2-7
CASSPGQSYEQYF TGTGCCAGCAGCCCCGGACAATCCTACGAGCAGTACTTC . 13 TRBV7-9 once TRBJ2-7
CASSSTGFYGYTF TGTGCCAGCAGCTCAACAGGGTTCTATGGCTACACCTTC . 13 TRBV7-9 few TRBJ1-2
CASSRRRDSGANVLTF TGTGCCAGCAGCCGGAGGCGGGACTCTGGGGCCAACGTCCTGACTTTC . 16 TRBV21-1 . TRBJ2-6
CASESGTGDYEQYF TGTGCCAGCGAATCCGGGACAGGGGATTACGAGCAGTACTTC TRBD1 14 TRBV28 . TRBJ2-7
CATPGQDDEKLFF TGTGCCACCCCCGGACAGGATGATGAAAAACTGTTTTTT TRBD1 13 TRBV5-8 . TRBJ1-4
CASSLTGEGYTF TGTGCCAGCAGTTTGACGGGGGAGGGCTACACCTTC . 12 TRBV11-3 . TRBJ1-2
CASSLGTNTEAFF TGTGCCAGCAGTTTAGGCACAAACACTGAAGCTTTCTTT . 13 TRBV27 . TRBJ1-1
CASSTRQGGDYEQYF TGTGCCAGTAGTACACGACAGGGGGGCGACTACGAGCAGTACTTC TRBD1 15 TRBV19 . TRBJ2-7
CASSQGPGRHTIYF TGTGCCAGCAGCCAAGGGCCAGGCCGCCACACCATATATTTT . 14 TRBV14 . TRBJ1-3
CASSSVQGDTQYF TGTGCCAGCAGCTCAGTACAGGGGGATACGCAGTATTTT TRBD1 13 TRBV7-6 once TRBJ2-3